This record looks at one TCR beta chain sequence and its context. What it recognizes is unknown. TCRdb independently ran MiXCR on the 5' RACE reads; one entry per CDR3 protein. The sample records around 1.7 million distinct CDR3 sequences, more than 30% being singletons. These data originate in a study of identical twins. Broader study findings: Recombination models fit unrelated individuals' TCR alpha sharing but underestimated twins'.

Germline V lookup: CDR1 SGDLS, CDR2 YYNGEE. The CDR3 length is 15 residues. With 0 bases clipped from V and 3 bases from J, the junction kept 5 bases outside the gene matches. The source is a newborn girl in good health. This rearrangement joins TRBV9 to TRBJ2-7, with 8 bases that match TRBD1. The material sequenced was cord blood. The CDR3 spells CASSVEPGQGYEQYF. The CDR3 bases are TGTGCCAGCAGCGTAGAACCCGGACAGGGCTACGAGCAGTACTTC.